A selection of T cell receptor beta chains follows, all from one sample in a study of blood T cell repertoires in COVID-19. The method was immunoSEQ multiplex PCR; TCRdb's version includes in-frame clones alone and lacks a portion of them. The sample comprises 150,000 to 200,000 clones, roughly nine tenths of which are singletons, and approximately 11% rests with the top ten. Sequences were obtained from peripheral blood. The receptors here all came from a woman aged 55-69 years with COVID-19, enrolled during active disease. The CDR3 runs from the conserved cysteine through the conserved F or W. The D gene is left open where the match is weak.

CDR3 length	V gene	J gene	D gene	CDR3 protein	CDR3 DNA
18	TRBV19	TRBJ1-1	.	CASSIGQGSGILNTEAFF	TGTGCCAGTAGTATAGGGCAGGGGTCAGGAATACTGAACACTGAAGCTTTCTTT
13	TRBV4-1	TRBJ1-1	.	CASSQVEGHEAFF	TGCGCCAGCAGCCAAGTTGAGGGACACGAAGCTTTCTTT
14	TRBV4-1	TRBJ2-3	.	CASSEPGVPDTQYF	TGCGCCAGCAGCGAACCGGGGGTTCCAGATACGCAGTATTTT
15	TRBV7-3	TRBJ2-2	TRBD2	CASSLTGLETGELFF	TGTGCCAGCAGCCTTACGGGACTAGAAACCGGGGAGCTGTTTTTT
15	TRBV15	TRBJ1-4	TRBD1	CATSRDGTANEKLFF	TGTGCCACCAGCAGAGATGGGACAGCTAATGAAAAACTGTTTTTT
11	TRBV6-5	TRBJ1-1	.	CASSSETEAFF	TGTGCCAGCAGCTCCGAGACTGAAGCTTTCTTT
15	TRBV5-1	TRBJ2-6	TRBD1	CASSDRGTGANVLTF	TGCGCCAGCAGCGACAGGGGGACTGGGGCCAACGTCCTGACTTTC
15	TRBV9	TRBJ1-4	TRBD1	CASSVVGQGPGELFF	TGTGCCAGCAGCGTAGTAGGACAGGGCCCAGGGGAACTGTTTTTT
15	TRBV5-8	TRBJ1-5	.	CASSTDRQGNQPQHF	TGTGCCAGCAGCACAGACAGGCAAGGCAATCAGCCCCAGCATTTT
14	TRBV18	TRBJ2-7	TRBD2	CASSPGTSSYEQYF	TGTGCCAGCTCACCGGGGACTAGCTCCTACGAGCAGTACTTC
16	TRBV6-2/TRBV6-3	TRBJ1-2	.	CASSYSRDSSNYGYTF	TGTGCCAGCAGTTACTCTAGAGACAGCTCTAACTATGGCTACACCTTC
15	TRBV10-3	TRBJ2-3	.	CAISLGRRGTDTQYF	TGTGCCATCTCCCTTGGGAGGAGGGGCACAGATACGCAGTATTTT
13	TRBV29-1	TRBJ1-6	TRBD1	CSAQQGRGSPLHF	TGCAGCGCCCAACAGGGGAGAGGGTCACCCCTCCACTTT
15	TRBV15	TRBJ1-5	.	CATSRDLSLDQPQHF	TGTGCCACCAGCAGAGATCTGAGCTTAGATCAGCCCCAGCATTTT
13	TRBV9	TRBJ1-5	TRBD1	CASSRQGSQPQHF	TGTGCCAGCAGCCGACAGGGTTCCCAGCCCCAGCATTTT
16	TRBV27	TRBJ1-6	TRBD1	CASSFPGQGFNSPLHF	TGTGCCAGCAGTTTTCCGGGACAGGGTTTTAATTCACCCCTCCACTTT
15	TRBV19	TRBJ1-5	.	CASNFVLGGNQPQHF	TGTGCCAGTAATTTTGTACTGGGGGGAAATCAGCCCCAGCATTTT
15	TRBV6-5	TRBJ1-1	.	CASFRRGEGNTEAFF	TGTGCCAGCTTCCGAAGAGGTGAAGGGAACACTGAAGCTTTCTTT
23	TRBV10-1	TRBJ2-6	TRBD1	CASSDPTDLLPDRVCPGANVLTF	TGCGCCAGCAGTGACCCTACAGACCTTCTCCCGGACAGGGTTTGCCCTGGGGCCAACGTCCTGACTTTC
15	TRBV28	TRBJ1-5	.	CASSFSPLSNQPQHF	TGTGCCAGCAGTTTCTCTCCCCTTAGCAATCAGCCCCAGCATTTT